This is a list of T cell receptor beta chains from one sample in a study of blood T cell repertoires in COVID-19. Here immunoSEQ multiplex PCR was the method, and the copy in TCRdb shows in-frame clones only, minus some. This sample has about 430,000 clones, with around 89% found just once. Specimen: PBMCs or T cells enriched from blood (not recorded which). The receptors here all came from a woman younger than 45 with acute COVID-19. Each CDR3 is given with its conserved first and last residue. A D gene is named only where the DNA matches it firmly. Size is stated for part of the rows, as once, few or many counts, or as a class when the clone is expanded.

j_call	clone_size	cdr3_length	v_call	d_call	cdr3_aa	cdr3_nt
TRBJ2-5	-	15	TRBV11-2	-	CASSLGGTLQETQYF	TGTGCCAGCAGCTTAGGGGGGACTCTCCAAGAGACCCAGTACTTC
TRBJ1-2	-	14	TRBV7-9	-	CASRERLGADGYTF	TGTGCCAGCAGGGAGCGTTTGGGGGCGGATGGCTACACCTTC
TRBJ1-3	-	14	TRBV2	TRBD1	CASSVTGAGNTIYF	TGTGCCAGCAGTGTGACAGGGGCAGGAAACACCATATATTTT
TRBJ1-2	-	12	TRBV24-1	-	CATSDPRSGYTF	TGTGCCACCAGTGATCCGAGAAGTGGCTACACCTTC
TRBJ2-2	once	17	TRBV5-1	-	CASSLDSSTTGGGELFF	TGCGCCAGCAGCTTGGATTCCAGCACAACCGGGGGCGGGGAGCTGTTTTTT
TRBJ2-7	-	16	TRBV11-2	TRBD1	CASSPHTGEGPYEQYF	TGTGCCAGCAGCCCCCACACAGGGGAAGGACCCTACGAGCAGTACTTC
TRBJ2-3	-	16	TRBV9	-	CASSISSGLATDTQYF	TGTGCCAGCAGCATATCATCCGGGCTAGCGACAGATACGCAGTATTTT
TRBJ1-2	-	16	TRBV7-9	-	CASSFGGSRANYGYTF	TGTGCCAGCAGCTTCGGGGGGTCGCGAGCTAACTATGGCTACACCTTC
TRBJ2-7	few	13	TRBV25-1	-	CASRDWGSYEQYF	TGTGCCAGCAGGGACTGGGGATCCTACGAGCAGTACTTC
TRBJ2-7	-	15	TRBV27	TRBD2	CASSLGAGASYEQYF	TGTGCCAGCAGTTTGGGAGCGGGGGCCTCCTACGAGCAGTACTTC
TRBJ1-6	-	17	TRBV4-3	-	CASSQDLTGTYNSPLHF	TGCGCCAGCAGCCAAGACCTCACAGGAACATATAATTCACCCCTCCACTTT
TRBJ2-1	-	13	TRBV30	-	CAWSSGGAYEQFF	TGTGCCTGGAGTAGTGGGGGGGCCTATGAGCAGTTCTTC
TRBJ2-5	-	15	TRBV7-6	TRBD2	CASSRGGLDEETQYF	TGTGCCAGCAGTCGGGGGGGCCTAGACGAAGAGACCCAGTACTTC
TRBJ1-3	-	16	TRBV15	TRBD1	CATSKGDRARGNTIYF	TGTGCCACCAGCAAAGGGGACAGGGCGCGGGGAAACACCATATATTTT
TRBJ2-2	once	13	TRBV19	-	CASSSTRAGELFF	TGTGCCAGTAGTAGTACCCGGGCCGGGGAGCTGTTTTTT
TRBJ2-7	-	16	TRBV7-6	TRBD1	CASSRLTGGSTYEQYF	TGTGCCAGCAGCAGGCTGACAGGGGGAAGCACATACGAGCAGTACTTC